This TCR beta chain was recorded in a study of T-cell reconstitution after alpha-beta-depleted transplantation in children. Study-wide findings and caveats: The study reportedly traced alpha-beta T cells about two months after transplant to several hundred expanded graft clones. Fresh T-cell production supplied most of the T-cell counts and diversity seen one year after transplant. TCRbeta diversity was high at day 60 in some patients (a result of surviving recipient T cells and thymic progenitors).

The CDR3 contains 19 residues. The trim removed 11 bases at V and 9 bases at J, leaving 24 bases unmatched. As for this clonotype: Its antigen is undetermined.

A TCRbeta library incorporating unique molecular identifiers was prepared. TCRdb reanalysed the PCR reads using MiXCR and keeps one entry per CDR3 protein. Here the sample spans 250,000 to 300,000 distinct CDR3 sequences, less than 9.5% being singletons. This clonotype was sampled from a female patient aged 2-9 years who had a stem cell transplant for Fanconi anemia, so the T cells may come from the graft donor. The sample in question was peripheral blood, obtained 360 days after TCRalphabeta/CD19-depleted stem cell transplant. The gene calls are TRBV12-3 or TRBV12-4 and TRBJ2-1; 14 bases fit TRBD2. Here the CDR3 reads CAFSQTSGRALFGGVEQFF. The CDR3 DNA sequence: TGTGCCTTCAGCCAGACTAGCGGGAGGGCCCTGTTTGGGGGAGTTGAGCAGTTCTTC.